The sequence of this T cell receptor (beta chain) was determined in a study of Ad26.COV2.S vaccination and SARS-CoV-2 variants. Findings and limits, study-wide: Post-vaccination spike-specific CD8+ and CD4+ T cell responses reportedly had substantial breadth.

Trimming cost V 11 bases and J 4 bases; bases outside gene matches: 13. Germline V gives CDR1 SNHLY, CDR2 FYNNEI. The CDR3 consists of 16 residues. For this clone: Its antigen is currently unknown.

The treatment: over 15 received Ad26.COV2.S at low or high dose, single or two shots; 5 received placebo; per-sample allocation not given. Day 63 after the first vaccine or placebo injection was the time point for sampling. Sequencing was performed with immunoSEQ multiplex PCR; in TCRdb, only in-frame clones are kept and a portion is missing. The sample consists of about 460,000 clones, nearly 90% of them appearing once. V usage is TRBV2 and J usage is TRBJ2-5, with 13 bases lining up with TRBD2. This clonotype originated in a person between 18 and 59 years old who received the Ad26.COV2.S COVID-19 vaccine or a placebo. The sample in question was peripheral blood, obtained in a trial of Ad26.COV2.S vaccine versus placebo. CDR3 sequence (DNA): TGTGCCGGCGGGACTAGCGGGACCCCTGGCCGAGAGACCCAGTACTTC. Protein product: CAGGTSGTPGRETQYF. Combining the CDR3 with reference TRBV2 and TRBJ2-5 gives the whole variable domain EPEVTQTPSHQVTQMGQEVILRCVPISNHLYFYWYRQILGQKVEFLVSFYNNEISEKSEIFDDQFSVERPDGSNFTLKIRSTKLEDSAMYFCAGGTSGTPGRETQYFGPGTRLLVL.